These T cell receptor beta chains were read from a single sample in a study of T-cell reconstitution after alpha-beta-depleted transplantation in children. TCRdb reprocessed the PCR reads with MiXCR, giving one entry per CDR3 protein. The sample comprises about 98,000 distinct CDR3 sequences, less than 25% of which are singletons, and over 20% rests with the top ten. The sequences come from PBMCs, collected before TCRalphabeta/CD19-depleted stem cell transplant. The source of these receptors is a boy aged 2 to 10 with acute lymphoblastic leukemia, due to receive a stem cell transplant. The CDR3 runs from the conserved cysteine through the conserved F or W. The D gene is left open where the match is weak. Expanded clones are given a class, and other clones once, few, many or no size at all.

>TRBV7-8|many|TRBJ2-7|TRBD2
CASSPRGGPYEQYF
TGTGCCAGCAGCCCGCGGGGAGGGCCCTACGAGCAGTACTTC
>TRBV5-5|many|TRBJ1-5|TRBD1
CASSPRGTEWISQPQHF
TGTGCCAGCAGCCCGAGGGGGACAGAATGGATTAGCCAGCCCCAGCATTTT
>TRBV12-3/TRBV12-4|-|TRBJ1-5|TRBD1
CASSSTGGGPQHF
TGTGCCAGCAGTTCAACAGGGGGTGGACCCCAGCATTTT
>TRBV5-8|few|TRBJ2-6|-
CASSAYYGGANVLTF
TGTGCCAGCAGCGCTTACTATGGTGGGGCCAACGTCCTGACTTTC
>TRBV29-1|few|TRBJ2-1|-
CSAFRGDRNEQFF
TGCAGCGCCTTTAGGGGGGATCGGAATGAGCAGTTCTTC
>TRBV5-5|few|TRBJ2-5|TRBD1
CASSFGRDRETQYF
TGTGCCAGCAGCTTTGGCCGGGACAGAGAGACCCAGTACTTC
>TRBV12-3/TRBV12-4|-|TRBJ2-2|-
CASSLGTRLAGELFF
TGTGCCAGCAGCCTAGGGACCCGCCTGGCCGGGGAGCTGTTTTTT
>TRBV20-1|-|TRBJ1-5|TRBD1
CSASMTGGMDQPQHF
TGCAGTGCTAGTATGACAGGGGGAATGGATCAGCCCCAGCATTTT
>TRBV6-1|-|TRBJ1-1|-
CASSESKGHPANTEAFF
TGTGCCAGCAGTGAATCGAAGGGACATCCCGCGAACACTGAAGCTTTCTTT
>TRBV9|many|TRBJ2-1|TRBD2
CASSPRLAEGNYNEQFF
TGTGCCAGCAGCCCAAGACTAGCGGAGGGAAATTACAATGAGCAGTTCTTC
>TRBV7-8|-|TRBJ2-1|-
CASSLERNSYNEQFF
TGTGCCAGCAGCCTAGAGCGGAACTCCTACAATGAGCAGTTCTTC
>TRBV29-1|few|TRBJ2-7|TRBD1
CSVTGIYEQYF
TGCAGCGTGACAGGGATCTACGAGCAGTACTTC
>TRBV4-1|-|TRBJ1-1|-
CASSQFPFFPGGNEAFF
TGCGCCAGCAGCCAATTTCCTTTTTTTCCCGGGGGCAATGAAGCTTTCTTT
>TRBV7-9|-|TRBJ2-3|-
CASLRGAATDTQYF
TGTGCCAGCCTCCGGGGGGCTGCCACAGATACGCAGTATTTT
>TRBV11-2|-|TRBJ2-6|TRBD1
CASSLLGRGLSGANVLTF
TGTGCCAGCAGCTTATTAGGCAGGGGGCTATCTGGGGCCAACGTCCTGACTTTC
>TRBV5-1|once|TRBJ2-5|TRBD2
CASSLGTSGEETQYF
TGCGCCAGCAGCCTCGGGACTAGCGGAGAAGAGACCCAGTACTTC
>TRBV7-2|-|TRBJ2-3|-
CAKGFLTDTQYF
TGTGCCAAGGGCTTCCTCACAGATACGCAGTATTTT
>TRBV28|-|TRBJ1-2|-
CASSFLHDGYTF
TGTGCCAGCAGTTTCCTACATGATGGCTACACCTTC
>TRBV5-1|-|TRBJ2-2|-
CASSADGAAGELFF
TGCGCCAGCAGCGCGGACGGGGCGGCCGGGGAGCTGTTTTTT
>TRBV10-2|-|TRBJ2-3|-
CASSGGPPTDTQYF
TGCGCCAGCAGTGGCGGACCACCCACAGATACGCAGTATTTT
>TRBV28|-|TRBJ1-2|-
CASSLAPRLDRVHYTF
TGTGCCAGCAGTCTGGCGCCCCGGTTGGACCGGGTACACTACACCTTC
>TRBV7-9|few|TRBJ2-7|-
CASSSRQLSVQYF
TGTGCCAGCAGCTCAAGACAGTTGTCGGTGCAGTACTTC
>TRBV5-1|-|TRBJ2-1|TRBD2
CASSLVLAGSNEQFF
TGCGCCAGCAGCTTGGTGTTAGCGGGGAGCAATGAGCAGTTCTTC
>TRBV27|-|TRBJ2-2|TRBD2
CASMGLAEGQELFF
TGTGCCAGCATGGGGCTAGCGGAGGGGCAGGAGCTGTTTTTT
>TRBV20-1|few|TRBJ2-6|-
CSARDGGSSGANVLTF
TGCAGTGCTAGAGATGGGGGGTCCTCTGGGGCCAACGTCCTGACTTTC
>TRBV10-3|many|TRBJ2-2|-
CAISTIGELFF
TGTGCCATCAGTACTATCGGGGAGCTGTTTTTT
>TRBV5-1|few|TRBJ2-7|TRBD1
CASSSGQPYEQYF
TGCGCCAGCAGCTCGGGACAGCCATACGAGCAGTACTTC
>TRBV3-1|-|TRBJ1-1|-
CASSQATATEAFF
TGTGCCAGCAGCCAAGCTACTGCCACTGAAGCTTTCTTT
>TRBV3-1|few|TRBJ1-6|-
CASSQGPAPLHF
TGTGCCAGCAGCCAAGGGCCGGCACCCCTCCACTTT
>TRBV29-1|few|TRBJ2-7|-
CSAGDQGYEQYF
TGCAGCGCCGGAGACCAGGGCTACGAGCAGTACTTC
>TRBV12-3/TRBV12-4|-|TRBJ2-7|-
CASSLGWSSYEQYF
TGTGCCAGCAGTTTGGGGTGGTCCTCCTACGAGCAGTACTTC
>TRBV6-1|-|TRBJ2-3|TRBD2
CASRAGTSGTDTQYF
TGTGCCAGCAGAGCCGGGACTAGCGGAACAGATACGCAGTATTTT
>TRBV10-2|-|TRBJ1-5|-
CASSVFGQPQHF
TGCGCCAGCAGTGTGTTTGGTCAGCCCCAGCATTTT
>TRBV19|-|TRBJ2-1|-
CASTPGASRLYNEQFF
TGTGCCAGTACCCCTGGAGCCTCCCGACTTTACAATGAGCAGTTCTTC
>TRBV25-1|-|TRBJ2-2|-
CASRWDSDTGELFF
TGTGCCAGCAGATGGGACTCCGACACCGGGGAGCTGTTTTTT
>TRBV5-1|many|TRBJ2-7|-
CASSLSRAYEQYF
TGCGCCAGCAGCTTATCCAGGGCCTACGAGCAGTACTTC
>TRBV3-1|few|TRBJ2-1|-
CASSLVSAYEQFF
TGTGCCAGCAGTCTCGTTAGCGCCTATGAGCAGTTCTTC
>TRBV5-5|many|TRBJ2-2|TRBD2
CASIQEAGDTGELFF
TGTGCCAGCATCCAAGAAGCGGGAGACACCGGGGAGCTGTTTTTT
>TRBV7-2|-|TRBJ1-4|-
CASSFVGGEKLFF
TGTGCCAGCAGCTTTGTTGGGGGTGAAAAACTGTTTTTT
>TRBV20-1|few|TRBJ2-5|-
CSALREQETQYF
TGCAGTGCTCTACGAGAACAAGAGACCCAGTACTTC
>TRBV2|-|TRBJ2-2|-
CASSVRGELFF
TGTGCCAGCAGTGTCAGGGGAGAGCTGTTTTTT
>TRBV14|-|TRBJ2-5|TRBD2
CASSPMSGRLGETQYF
TGTGCCAGCAGCCCAATGAGCGGGAGGTTGGGTGAGACCCAGTACTTC
>TRBV27|many|TRBJ2-1|TRBD2
CASRTSGRALNNEQFF
TGTGCCAGCAGGACTAGCGGGAGGGCCCTCAACAATGAGCAGTTCTTC
>TRBV6-2/TRBV6-3|few|TRBJ2-5|TRBD2
CASSLPPGTSVETQYF
TGTGCCAGCAGCCTTCCCCCCGGGACTAGCGTAGAGACCCAGTACTTC
>TRBV7-2|-|TRBJ2-7|TRBD2
CASSLDTSVHF
TGTGCCAGCAGCTTAGATACTAGCGTGCACTTC
>TRBV10-3|few|TRBJ2-1|-
CAIRALLNNEQFF
TGTGCCATCAGGGCCCTATTGAACAATGAGCAGTTCTTC
>TRBV6-2/TRBV6-3|-|TRBJ1-2|TRBD1
CASKKQGAYGYTF
TGTGCCAGCAAGAAACAGGGGGCTTATGGCTACACCTTC
>TRBV12-5|-|TRBJ2-3|TRBD2
CASGSGLAGRTDTQYF
TGTGCTAGTGGCTCCGGACTAGCTGGGCGCACAGATACGCAGTATTTT
>TRBV5-6|-|TRBJ2-2|TRBD1
CASLRQGKAGELFF
TGTGCCAGTTTGAGACAGGGGAAGGCCGGGGAGCTGTTTTTT
>TRBV12-3/TRBV12-4|-|TRBJ2-1|-
CSSSTRDRVQFF
TGTTCCAGCAGTACCCGAGATAGGGTGCAGTTCTTC